A selection of T cell receptor beta chains follows, all from one sample in a study of cytomegalovirus exposure and HLA in healthy donors. Only in-frame clones appear in the TCRdb table, and some are missing; sequencing was by immunoSEQ multiplex PCR. The sample includes around 160,000 clones, 75% of them seen just once. Sequencing input: PBMCs. All receptors come from a male donor in good health and CMV-seronegative. Both conserved end residues are part of each CDR3. D genes are given only for firm matches. Expanded clones get a size class; other rows say once, few or many, or leave the size out.

j_gene | d_gene | v_gene | len | abundance | CDR3nt | CDR3aa
TRBJ1-2 | - | TRBV5-6 | 12 | - | TGTGCCAGCAGCTTGGGAGGGGGTGGCTACACCTTC | CASSLGGGGYTF
TRBJ2-5 | - | TRBV2 | 17 | - | TGTGCCAGCAGTGAAGCGCTTTCGGGGTGGAGGAGAGAGACCCAGTACTTC | CASSEALSGWRRETQYF
TRBJ2-7 | - | TRBV27 | 13 | - | TGTGCCAGCAGTTTATCGGCCCCATACGAGCAGTACTTC | CASSLSAPYEQYF
TRBJ2-1 | TRBD2 | TRBV18 | 16 | - | TGTGCCAGCTCACCACCGGGACTAGCGACCTACAATGAGCAGTTCTTC | CASSPPGLATYNEQFF
TRBJ2-5 | - | TRBV2 | 16 | - | TGTGCCAGCCAGTGGGGAGGGGGGCAAGGGAGGGAGACCCAGTACTTC | CASQWGGGQGRETQYF
TRBJ2-1 | TRBD1 | TRBV5-6 | 16 | - | TGTGCCAGCAGCGCCCTGGGGGGACAGGGTTGGAATGAGCAGTTCTTC | CASSALGGQGWNEQFF
TRBJ2-1 | TRBD2 | TRBV7-9 | 16 | - | TGTGCCAGCAGCACGACCGGGACTAGTGGGACTTATGAGCAGTTCTTC | CASSTTGTSGTYEQFF
TRBJ1-6 | TRBD1 | TRBV4-2 | 15 | - | TGTGCCAGCAGCCAAGCGGGGACAGGGGGATCACCCCTCCACTTT | CASSQAGTGGSPLHF
TRBJ1-5 | - | TRBV19 | 15 | - | TGTGCCAGTAGTATTACGACACTTAGCAATCAGCCCCAGCATTTT | CASSITTLSNQPQHF
TRBJ1-2 | TRBD1 | TRBV19 | 14 | - | TGTGCCAGTACCTATCAGGGGCAGGGGGTCGGCTACACCTTC | CASTYQGQGVGYTF
TRBJ1-3 | - | TRBV14 | 17 | once | TGTGCCAGCAGCCAAAGTTGGGGGACTTACTCTGGAAACACCATATATTTT | CASSQSWGTYSGNTIYF
TRBJ2-3 | TRBD1 | TRBV5-6 | 15 | - | TGTGCCAGCAGCTTACGGACAGGAGAAACAGATACGCAGTATTTT | CASSLRTGETDTQYF
TRBJ2-2 | - | TRBV27 | 13 | few | TGTGCCAGCACCGGGAGAGGAACCGGGGAGCTGTTTTTT | CASTGRGTGELFF
TRBJ2-7 | TRBD1 | TRBV4-1 | 14 | - | TGCGCCAGCAGCCAAGGCACAGGGGAGTACGAGCAGTACTTC | CASSQGTGEYEQYF
TRBJ2-5 | TRBD2 | TRBV2 | 15 | - | TGTGCCAGCCTTCACCTTAGCGGGAACGCAGAGACCCAGTACTTC | CASLHLSGNAETQYF
TRBJ2-1 | - | TRBV5-6 | 13 | - | TGTGCCAGCAGCCCCCCGACAAGGAATGAGCAGTTCTTC | CASSPPTRNEQFF
TRBJ1-5 | - | TRBV2 | 14 | once | TGTGCCAGCAGTGAAGTTCAGGTAGGCCAGCCCCAGCATTTT | CASSEVQVGQPQHF
TRBJ2-3 | TRBD1 | TRBV6-6 | 14 | - | TGTGCCAGCAGGCCGGGACAGGGTCTAGATACGCAGTATTTT | CASRPGQGLDTQYF
TRBJ1-2 | - | TRBV2 | 15 | - | TGTGCCAGCAGTGAAGCGCGGGGGGACGTCGGTGGCTACACCTTC | CASSEARGDVGGYTF
TRBJ2-7 | - | TRBV4-3 | 16 | - | TGCGCCAGCAGCCAAGATGCCTCCATTCCGGCCTACGAGCAGTACTTC | CASSQDASIPAYEQYF
TRBJ2-1 | TRBD1 | TRBV27 | 15 | - | TGTGCCAGCAGTTTTCTGGGACAGGGGGCCGATGAGCAGTTCTTC | CASSFLGQGADEQFF
TRBJ2-3 | - | TRBV19 | 14 | few | TGTGCCAGTAGTATGAGGGGGAGCACAGATACGCAGTATTTT | CASSMRGSTDTQYF
TRBJ2-3 | - | TRBV4-2 | 14 | few | TGTGCCAGCAGCCAAGGGGGGCCCACAGATACGCAGTATTTT | CASSQGGPTDTQYF
TRBJ2-2 | TRBD1 | TRBV5-1 | 15 | - | TGCGCCAGCAGCTTCCTGGACAGGGGGACCGGGGAGCTGTTTTTT | CASSFLDRGTGELFF
TRBJ2-5 | TRBD1 | TRBV18 | 11 | - | TGTGCCAGCTCACCTCCGGGACAGATGTACTTC | CASSPPGQMYF
TRBJ2-7 | TRBD2 | TRBV6-5 | 15 | once | TGTGCCAGCAGCCTCGGGGGGATGGGGAATCCTCTCCAGTACTTC | CASSLGGMGNPLQYF
TRBJ2-5 | TRBD2 | TRBV27 | 16 | - | TGTGCCAGCAGGGTGACTAGCGGGAGTTTAAAGGAGACCCAGTACTTC | CASRVTSGSLKETQYF
TRBJ1-2 | - | TRBV28 | 12 | few | TGTGCCAGCAGTCCCTATTACTATGGCTACACCTTC | CASSPYYYGYTF
TRBJ1-3 | - | TRBV18 | 16 | few | TGTGCCAGCTCACCCAGTTCGCCCGTCTCGGGAAACACCATATATTTT | CASSPSSPVSGNTIYF
TRBJ2-7 | - | TRBV5-4 | 16 | - | TGTGCCAGCAGCGGCATACAGGGACGCTTCTCCTACGAGCAGTACTTC | CASSGIQGRFSYEQYF
TRBJ2-3 | - | TRBV5-1 | 14 | few | TGCGCCAGCAGCTTGGGGACTAGCACAGATACGCAGTATTTT | CASSLGTSTDTQYF
TRBJ2-7 | - | TRBV11-3 | 14 | - | TGTGCCAGCAGCTTAGATCAGGACACCTACGAGCAGTACTTT | CASSLDQDTYEQYF